What follows are 22 T cell receptor beta chains derived from one specimen sequenced in a study of cytomegalovirus exposure and HLA in healthy donors (dated 2017 in TCRdb). Libraries came from the immunoSEQ multiplex PCR assay. What TCRdb holds here is the immuneACCESS table cut down to in-frame rearrangements. Part of the clones is not present; checked against another copy, under half of the missing clones reflect an unresolved V gene, and the others are unexplained. The sample profile shows about 160,000 clones; roughly nine tenths of them were found once. The ten biggest clones cover 5.7% of the sample. The sequenced material came from PBMCs. Source of these receptors: a woman younger than 45 in good health and CMV-seronegative.

The gene calls are TRBV5-1 and TRBJ2-7; 14 bases align to TRBD2. Trimming took 5 bases from V and 7 from J; bases not matched to a gene: 8. CDR1 and CDR2 from the germline V gene are SGHRS and YFSETQ. The CDR3 length is 15 residues. The CDR3 DNA is TGCGCCAGCAGATCCGGACTAGCGGGGGGAAGTGAGCAGTACTTC. This codes for CASRSGLAGGSEQYF.

The chain employs TRBV9 and TRBJ2-5; TRBD1 aligns across 10 bases. CDR1 SGDLS and CDR2 YYNGEE come from the germline V gene. V trimming: 3 bases; J trimming: 4 bases; junction bases outside the gene matches: 6. There are 15 residues in the CDR3. CDR3 in DNA: TGTGCCAGCAGCGCGGGACAGGGGACACGAGAGACCCAGTACTTC. It is translated as CASSAGQGTRETQYF. The entire variable domain, with the rest obtained from reference TRBV9 and TRBJ2-5, is as follows: DSGVTQTPKHLITATGQRVTLRCSPRSGDLSVYWYQQSLDQGLQFLIQYYNGEERAKGNILERFSAQQFPDLHSELNLSSLELGDSALYFCASSAGQGTRETQYFGPGTRLLVL.

The chain has TRBV7-9 and TRBJ2-1; TRBD1 matches at 9 bases. CDR1 and CDR2 (germline): SEHNR, FQNEAQ (reference sequence). This CDR3 comprises 18 residues. Trimming at V came to 4 bases and at J to 7 bases, leaving 17 bases not matched to a gene. The CDR3 DNA is TGTGCCAGCAGCTCGGCGGGGACAGGGACGGGAGGCTGGAATGAGCAGTTCTTC. This encodes CASSSAGTGTGGWNEQFF.

The J gene is TRBJ1-3, the V gene TRBV18; D gene ambiguous. The CDR3 runs 14 residues. Germline CDR1 is KGHSH and CDR2 is LQKENI. V was pared by 2 bases and J by 0 bases, with 5 bases between. This CDR3 is CASSPLSSGNTIYF. As DNA, the CDR3 is TGTGCCAGCTCACCATTAAGCTCTGGAAACACCATATATTTT.

This chain uses TRBV2 with TRBJ2-1; no clear D gene. This CDR3 is 9 amino acids long. Looked up from germline, CDR1 is SNHLY and CDR2 is FYNNEI. The V and J ends lost 6 bases and 16 bases respectively, with 10 bases between them. Here the CDR3 reads CASSPVLFF. Here the CDR3 DNA reads TGTGCCAGCAGCCCCGTCCTATTCTTC. The full variable domain, with the rest looked up from reference TRBV2 and TRBJ2-1, is EPEVTQTPSHQVTQMGQEVILRCVPISNHLYFYWYRQILGQKVEFLVSFYNNEISEKSEIFDDQFSVERPDGSNFTLKIRSTKLEDSAMYFCASSPVLFFGPGTRLTVL.

The chain carries TRBV20-1 and TRBJ2-7; D unresolved. The germline V gene encodes CDR1 DFQATT and CDR2 SNEGSKA (reference sequence). Deletions cut 6 bases from V and 7 bases from J, with 10 bases between. The length of the CDR3 is 10 residues. The CDR3 here is CSAKVGEQYF. CDR3 nucleotides: TGCAGTGCCAAGGTGGGGGAGCAGTACTTC.

The J gene is TRBJ2-3, the V gene TRBV7-3; D is ambiguous. V was clipped by 2 bases and J by 2 bases, with 8 bases between them. The CDR3 length is 14 residues. In germline, CDR1 is SGHTA, CDR2 FQGTGA. DNA of the CDR3: TGTGCCAGCAGCTTAGTCTCTTCCACAGATACGCAGTATTTT. Its translation: CASSLVSSTDTQYF.

V and J are TRBV5-1 and TRBJ2-7; tentative D call: TRBD1 (7 bases). The germline V and J ends were trimmed by 4 bases and 3 bases, with 14 bases remaining between them. The length of the CDR3 is 14 residues. Germline-derived CDR1 and CDR2 are SGHRS and YFSETQ. CDR3 bases: TGCGCCAGCAGCATAAGACAGGGAGGCTACGAGCAGTACTTC. This codes for CASSIRQGGYEQYF.

V is TRBV7-2 and J is TRBJ2-7, with 8 positions matching TRBD1. V shed 2 bases, J shed 0 bases, and the junction held 6 bases outside the gene matches. Per germline, CDR1 SGHTA and CDR2 FQGNSA. This CDR3 comprises 16 residues. The CDR3 region is CASSLSRDRSSYEQYF. The CDR3, as DNA: TGTGCCAGCAGCTTATCCCGGGACAGGTCCTCCTACGAGCAGTACTTC.

This clone appeared once. The chain's CDR3 is CASSHSGTDDSTEAFF. The DNA for the CDR3 is TGCGCCAGCAGCCACTCGGGGACAGATGATAGCACTGAAGCTTTCTTT. This chain links TRBV4-1 with TRBJ1-1; TRBD1 agrees at 7 bases. Germline V gene sequence: CDR1 MGHRA, CDR2 YSYEKL. This CDR3 region has 16 residues. V gave up 3 bases and J gave up 4 bases; unmatched junction bases: 11.

The rearrangement joins TRBV6-5 to TRBJ2-1; 8 bases are a match to TRBD2. The CDR3 is 15 residues long. Germline lookup yields CDR1 MNHEY and CDR2 SVGAGI. The V segment lost 4 bases and the J segment 3 bases; nucleotides outside the gene matches: 5. CDR3 bases: TGTGCCAGCAGTTGGACGCTAGCGGGCTACAATGAGCAGTTCTTC. This encodes CASSWTLAGYNEQFF.

The rearrangement joins TRBV11-3 to TRBJ2-2; possibly TRBD1 for D (6 bases). The CDR3 is made up of 15 amino acids. Trimming stripped 0 bases from V and 6 bases from J, with 11 bases between. CDR1 and CDR2 (germline): SGHNT, YENEEA. The CDR3: CASSLDSGAAGELFF. The CDR3 DNA follows: TGTGCCAGCAGCTTAGATTCAGGGGCCGCCGGGGAGCTGTTTTTT.

This clone appeared a single time. The CDR3 nucleotides read TGTGCCAGCAGCTTCGGCGGAGAATACACCGGGGAGCTGTTTTTT. Amino acid sequence: CASSFGGEYTGELFF. The chain has TRBV7-3 and TRBJ2-2; no reliable D call. The CDR3 covers 15 residues. V shed 3 bases and J shed 3 bases, with 11 bases lying between them. Germline V CDR1 and CDR2: SGHTA, FQGTGA.

The J gene is TRBJ1-1, the V gene TRBV7-6, with a weak D call TRBD1 (6 bases). V was cut by 4 bases and J by 3 bases, with 9 bases left in between. Germline V CDR1 and CDR2: SGHVS, FNYEAQ. The CDR3 length is 13 residues. CDR3 region: CASSSDRYTEAFF. Written as DNA, the CDR3 is TGTGCCAGCAGCTCAGACAGGTACACTGAAGCTTTCTTT.

The chain couples TRBV4-2 to TRBJ1-1, with D possibly matching TRBD1 (5 bases). CDR3 length equals 13 residues. V lost 4 bases and J 2 bases, leaving 8 bases between the germline ends. Germline V gene sequence: CDR1 LGHNA, CDR2 YNFKEQ. This CDR3 reads CASSPTVNTEAFF. The CDR3 bases are TGTGCCAGCAGCCCGACAGTAAACACTGAAGCTTTCTTT.

V gene TRBV6-5 combines with J gene TRBJ1-2, with a weak D call TRBD1 (5 bases). V was shortened by 6 bases and J by 6 bases, with 20 bases between the two germline ends. Germline lookup yields CDR1 MNHEY and CDR2 SVGAGI. This CDR3 comprises 15 residues. The CDR3 DNA is TGTGCCAGCAGCCGGGGCGGCACCCCGGATGATGGCTACACCTTC. Translated, it gives CASSRGGTPDDGYTF.

The rearrangement joins TRBV7-3 to TRBJ1-2; possible D gene TRBD1, 6 bases. Germline lookup yields CDR1 SGHTA and CDR2 FQGTGA. The V end lost 5 bases, the J end lost 5 bases, and 12 bases lay between the germline ends. The CDR3 is 13 amino acids. As DNA, the CDR3 is TGTGCCAGCAGCCCTGGGGGGCAGTATGGCTACACCTTC. It yields the protein CASSPGGQYGYTF.

The genes are TRBV4-1 and TRBJ2-3; 13 bases map to TRBD2. CDR3 length: 17 residues. The germline V gene encodes CDR1 MGHRA and CDR2 YSYEKL. The junction had 9 bases not matched to a gene; V was cut back by 6 bases and J by 3 bases. CDR3 sequence reads: CASRARLAGGGTDTQYF. The CDR3, as DNA: TGCGCCAGCAGGGCGCGACTAGCGGGAGGTGGTACAGATACGCAGTATTTT.

The chain employs TRBV6-5 and TRBJ1-2; D may be TRBD1 (6 bases). The CDR3 totals 15 residues. Looked up from germline, CDR1 is MNHEY and CDR2 is SVGAGI. Between the trimmed V and J ends, which lost 4 bases and 0 bases, there was a span of 12 bases. The CDR3 DNA reads as TGTGCCAGCAGTTTAACAGGGTTTTCTAACTATGGCTACACCTTC. Encoded protein: CASSLTGFSNYGYTF.

This chain joins TRBV7-3 and TRBJ2-6; D not resolved. From germline, CDR1 is SGHTA and CDR2 FQGTGA. Trimming removed 1 base from V and 1 base from J, with 11 bases in between. The CDR3 is 17 residues long. The CDR3 DNA sequence: TGTGCCAGCAGCTTAAACGTAGTGGTATCTGGGGCCAACGTCCTGACTTTC. Translating gives CASSLNVVVSGANVLTF.

The chain carries TRBV9 and TRBJ2-1, with a tentative D call TRBD1 (6 bases). This CDR3 has 14 residues. V was cut by 6 bases and J by 0 bases, with 10 bases left in between. CDR1 and CDR2 (germline): SGDLS, YYNGEE. In DNA form, the CDR3 reads TGTGCCAGCAACACAGGGAGCTCCTACAATGAGCAGTTCTTC. This translates into CASNTGSSYNEQFF.

For the CDR3, the DNA is TGTGCCAGCAGCGACCCGGGACAGGGGGCTAGTAACTATGGCTACACCTTC. This encodes CASSDPGQGASNYGYTF. The V and J genes are TRBV28 and TRBJ1-2, with 12 nucleotides matching TRBD1. The length of the CDR3 is 17 residues. Germline V lookup: CDR1 MDHEN, CDR2 SYDVKM. After removal of 6 bases from V and 1 base from J, the junction contained 9 bases not matched to a gene.